The clone carrying this TCR beta chain was found once. What it recognizes is unknown. It was with 60 Vbeta and 13 Jbeta primers that the PCR ran. Only in-frame clones appear in the TCRdb table, and some are missing; sequencing was by immunoSEQ multiplex PCR. The table includes about 140,000 clones, 78% detected once. This sample stems from a study of cytomegalovirus exposure and HLA in healthy donors. Notes on the study in general: The study carried out a later analysis of TCR beta sequences. It associated 15,000 to 20,000 of them with specific HLA alleles at a false discovery rate of 0.05.

The TCR was taken from a female donor in good health and CMV-seronegative. The sample comprised PBMCs.

Here the CDR3 reads CASRRPGLREQYF. As DNA, the CDR3 is TGTGCCAGCAGACGGCCGGGTTTGCGCGAGCAGTACTTC. V is TRBV27 and J is TRBJ2-7, with D unresolved. This CDR3 is built from 13 residues. V was trimmed by 6 bases and J by 6 bases, leaving 15 bases between them. Germline V gene sequence: CDR1 MNHEY, CDR2 SMNVEV (reference sequence).